The 20 T cell receptor beta chains reported below all come from one sample, sequenced in a study of PD-L1 blockade in urothelial cancer. Measured with immunoSEQ multiplex PCR; TCRdb has only the in-frame clones, and not every one. The repertoire includes approximately 67,000 clones, around 87% of them detected once, and 15% sits in the top ten. Described time point: pretreatment peripheral blood. The sample here was PBMCs, taken around atezolizumab (anti-PD-L1) treatment. The receptors come from a man aged 55 to 70 with urothelial cancer.

This chain joins TRBV6-6 and TRBJ2-5, with D perhaps matching TRBD1 (5 bases). Germline loops: CDR1 MNHNY, CDR2 SVGAGI (reference sequence). The CDR3 runs 13 residues. V lost 3 bases and J lost 1, with 6 bases in between. The CDR3 coding sequence is TGTGCCAGCAGTTATGACAGCCAAGAGACCCAGTACTTC. Translation gives CASSYDSQETQYF.

The V and J genes are TRBV28 and TRBJ2-2; weak D call: TRBD1 (5 bases). Per germline, CDR1 MDHEN and CDR2 SYDVKM. This CDR3 contains 12 residues. Deletions cut 2 bases from V and 9 bases from J, with 7 bases between. The CDR3: CASSLGAWELFF. DNA for the CDR3: TGTGCCAGCAGTTTAGGGGCGTGGGAGCTGTTTTTT.

The chain uses TRBV5-6 and TRBJ2-4, with 15 bases fitting TRBD2. The germline gives CDR1 SGHDT, CDR2 YYEEEE. The CDR3 contains 15 residues. With V trimmed by 3 bases and J by 7 bases, 2 bases remained unmatched. The CDR3 region has the DNA TGTGCCAGCAGCTCGGGACTAGCGGGGGGTAACATTCAGTACTTC. As protein: CASSSGLAGGNIQYF.

This clone was found once. The chain couples TRBV7-9 to TRBJ1-2, with D perhaps TRBD1 (5 bases). Trimming removed 0 bases from V and 5 bases from J, with 13 bases in between. Germline V gives CDR1 SEHNR, CDR2 FQNEAQ (reference sequence). The CDR3 covers 15 residues. The CDR3 loop is CASSLASQGTYGYTF. CDR3 sequence (DNA): TGTGCCAGCAGCTTAGCAAGCCAGGGAACTTATGGCTACACCTTC.

V and J are TRBV19 and TRBJ1-5; D not resolved. The CDR3 is 12 amino acids. Between the trimmed V and J ends, which lost 4 bases and 5 bases, there was a span of 6 bases. Germline values: CDR1 LNHDA, CDR2 SQIVND (reference sequence). CDR3 loop: CASSTSYQPQHF. CDR3 DNA: TGTGCCAGTAGTACCAGTTATCAGCCCCAGCATTTT.

The chain recombines TRBV7-2 with TRBJ2-5; a possible D gene is TRBD2 (7 bases). From germline, CDR1 is SGHTA and CDR2 FQGNSA. This CDR3 has 16 residues. The germline V and J ends were trimmed by 7 bases and 1 base, with 19 bases remaining between them. The CDR3 coding sequence is TGTGCCAGCACCCTAGTGGGCGGGGGCCTCCAAGAGACCCAGTACTTC. Residues: CASTLVGGGLQETQYF.

This chain links TRBV18 with TRBJ2-2, with 8 bases aligning to TRBD1. CDR1 is KGHSH, CDR2 LQKENI, per germline. Trimming at V came to 3 bases and at J to 2 bases, leaving 2 bases not matched to a gene. CDR3 length: 15 residues. The DNA for the CDR3 is TGTGCCAGCTCACCGGGACAGGTTAACACCGGGGAGCTGTTTTTT. This sequence encodes CASSPGQVNTGELFF.

For the CDR3, the DNA is TGTGCCAGCAGTCCCGCTAGAGGACGGGGATCTTACACCTTC. This gives the protein CASSPARGRGSYTF. The chain couples TRBV27 to TRBJ1-2, with D uncertain. Trimming pared 5 bases from V and 11 bases from J, leaving 21 bases between. The germline V gene has CDR1 MNHEY and CDR2 SMNVEV (reference sequence). The CDR3 is made up of 14 amino acids.

J is TRBJ1-2 and V is TRBV28; a possible D gene is TRBD1 (6 bases). Deletions cut 6 bases from V and 2 bases from J, with 10 bases between. This CDR3 spans 13 amino acids. Germline V lookup: CDR1 MDHEN, CDR2 SYDVKM. CDR3 in DNA: TGTGCCAGCAGAGAAAGGGGGAACTATGGCTACACCTTC. Translated: CASRERGNYGYTF.

This chain joins TRBV28 and TRBJ2-5; TRBD1 aligns across 7 bases. Per the germline V gene, CDR1 is MDHEN and CDR2 is SYDVKM. Unmatched junction bases numbered 9, after V lost 7 bases and J lost 1 base. The CDR3 extends over 15 amino acids. The CDR3 region has the DNA TGTGCCAGCACCGACAGGGCCCTAATCCAAGAGACCCAGTACTTC. It yields the protein CASTDRALIQETQYF.

The rearrangement uses TRBV11-3 and TRBJ1-3; D is unclear. This CDR3 is built from 14 residues. In germline, CDR1 is SGHNT, CDR2 YENEEA. Trimming stripped 6 bases from V and 0 bases from J, with 9 bases between. The CDR3 DNA sequence: TGTGCCAGCAGTTATACAAGCTCTGGAAACACCATATATTTT. This gives the protein CASSYTSSGNTIYF.

The rearrangement links TRBV11-3 to TRBJ2-7; D perhaps matches TRBD1 (6 bases). The CDR3 runs to 14 residues. Germline assignment: CDR1 SGHNT and CDR2 YENEEA. V gave up 5 bases and J gave up 3 bases, with 14 bases separating them. The CDR3 nucleotides are TGTGCCAGCAGCGCCCGACAGGAGAGCTACGAGCAGTACTTC. Amino acid sequence: CASSARQESYEQYF.

This clone was counted a single time. V and J are TRBV6-1 and TRBJ1-1, with 11 nucleotides matching TRBD1. This CDR3 contains 14 residues. The trim removed 4 bases at V and 6 bases at J, leaving 4 bases unmatched. CDR1 is MNHNS, CDR2 SASEGT, per germline. The CDR3 DNA sequence: TGTGCCAGCAGTGTGGGGACAGGGGGGGCTGAAGCTTTCTTT. It yields the protein CASSVGTGGAEAFF.

The chain couples TRBV2 to TRBJ2-3; 7 bases are a match to TRBD1. CDR3 length: 13 amino acids. CDR1 SNHLY and CDR2 FYNNEI come from the germline V gene. V lost 11 bases, J lost 1 base, and 6 bases stayed unmatched. CDR3 coding DNA: TGTGCCGGGGCTAGGGGGCGCACAGATACGCAGTATTTT. Residues: CAGARGRTDTQYF.

The chain couples TRBV4-3 to TRBJ2-3; 10 nucleotides agree with TRBD2. The germline V gene has CDR1 LGHNA and CDR2 YSLEER. Unmatched junction bases numbered 4, after V lost 0 bases and J lost 4 bases. CDR3 length: 16 amino acids. In DNA, the CDR3 is TGCGCCAGCAGCCAAGAACCTAGCGGGGGTGCAGATACGCAGTATTTT. It encodes CASSQEPSGGADTQYF.

V gene TRBV7-9 combines with J gene TRBJ1-2; D perhaps matches TRBD1 (6 bases). Germline-derived CDR1 and CDR2 are SEHNR and FQNEAQ (reference sequence). V shed 4 bases and J shed 8 bases, with 11 bases lying between them. The CDR3 is 12 amino acids. CDR3 in amino acids: CASSSQGFGYTF. CDR3 nucleotide sequence: TGTGCCAGCAGCTCACAGGGCTTCGGCTACACCTTC.

V usage is TRBV29-1 and J usage is TRBJ1-4, with D perhaps matching TRBD1 (5 bases). The CDR3 consists of 12 residues. Trimming shortened V by 4 bases and J by 8 bases, and 11 bases separated the two germline ends. Germline V gene data show CDR1 as SQVTM and CDR2 as ANQGSEA. The CDR3, as DNA: TGCAGCGTTGGTTTAGGGGCGGAAAAACTGTTTTTT. Translating it yields CSVGLGAEKLFF.

The V call is TRBV9, the J call TRBJ1-3, with 7 bases fitting TRBD1. Germline lookup yields CDR1 SGDLS and CDR2 YYNGEE. After removal of 5 bases from V and 4 bases from J, the junction contained 9 bases not matched to a gene. The CDR3 has 15 residues. CDR3: CASSALQGPGNTIYF. The CDR3 nucleotides are TGTGCCAGCAGTGCTCTACAGGGGCCCGGAAACACCATATATTTT.

The V call is TRBV4-1, the J call TRBJ2-5; 13 bases match TRBD2. Germline trimming cut 4 bases from V and 2 bases from J; bases unmatched to any gene: 1. CDR1 is MGHRA, CDR2 YSYEKL, per germline. CDR3 length: 15 amino acids. The CDR3 DNA reads as TGCGCCAGCAGCCCGGGACTAGCGGGACAAGAGACCCAGTACTTC. Translated: CASSPGLAGQETQYF.

The CDR3, as DNA: TGTGCTAGTGGTTTTTATAGGGGTGGCACTGAAGCTTTCTTT. This encodes CASGFYRGGTEAFF. The rearrangement links TRBV12-5 to TRBJ1-1; maybe TRBD1 (5 bases). The CDR3 contains 14 residues. Deletions cut 3 bases from V and 4 bases from J, with 12 bases between. Germline V gene lookup returns CDR1 LGHNT and CDR2 FRNRAP.